These 25 T cell receptor beta chains originate from one sample sequenced in a study of CD4+ T cells in melanoma (dated 2022 in TCRdb). Libraries were prepared through the immunoSEQ multiplex PCR assay. This is the immuneACCESS table as TCRdb keeps it, with only in-frame sequences that have V and J called. A part of the clones is gone; compared with another copy, unresolved V genes explain less than half, and the rest is unexplained. The sample table contains some 47,000 clones; only one count was recorded for 89% of them. Clones ranked in the top ten supply approximately 12% of the sample. Sequenced input: peripheral blood. The receptors derive from a human donor with melanoma.

This clone showed up just once. V is TRBV2 and J is TRBJ1-1; TRBD1 aligns across 8 bases. CDR1 SNHLY and CDR2 FYNNEI come from the germline V gene. J gave up 5 bases and V 4 bases, and 12 bases lay outside the gene matches. CDR3 length equals 16 residues. The CDR3 sequence: CASSAKSRGPGTEAFF. The CDR3 DNA follows: TGTGCCAGCAGTGCCAAATCCAGGGGGCCTGGGACTGAAGCTTTCTTT. The full variable domain, completed using reference TRBV2 and TRBJ1-1, is EPEVTQTPSHQVTQMGQEVILRCVPISNHLYFYWYRQILGQKVEFLVSFYNNEISEKSEIFDDQFSVERPDGSNFTLKIRSTKLEDSAMYFCASSAKSRGPGTEAFFGQGTRLTVV.

The chain couples TRBV7-8 to TRBJ2-7, with 8 nucleotides matching TRBD1. Germline CDR1 and CDR2: SGHVS and FQNEAQ. CDR3 length equals 16 residues. The V gene end was trimmed by 3 bases and the J gene end by 0 bases; junction bases not matched to a gene: 7. Here the CDR3 reads CASSFSDRVPSYEQYF. The CDR3 DNA sequence: TGTGCCAGCAGCTTTTCGGACAGGGTCCCCTCCTACGAGCAGTACTTC. The full variable domain, its missing parts supplied by reference TRBV7-8 and TRBJ2-7, is GAGVSQSPRYKVAKRGQDVALRCDPISGHVSLFWYQQALGQGPEFLTYFQNEAQLDKSGLPSDRFFAERPEGSVSTLKIQRTQQEDSAVYLCASSFSDRVPSYEQYFGPGTRLTVT.

The chain recombines TRBV19 with TRBJ1-4; TRBD1 might be the D (5 bases). The germline CDR1 and CDR2 sequences are LNHDA and SQIVND (reference sequence). Between the trimmed V and J ends, which lost 1 base and 4 bases, there was a span of 13 bases. CDR3 length: 16 amino acids. CDR3: CASSIVYRSGNEKLFF. The CDR3 region has the DNA TGTGCCAGTAGTATAGTCTACAGGTCGGGTAATGAAAAACTGTTTTTT.

This clone occurred once. CDR3 DNA: TGTGCCATCAGTGGCCCCGGGACAGGGGGACACGAGCAGTACTTC. Protein sequence: CAISGPGTGGHEQYF. The rearrangement joins TRBV10-3 to TRBJ2-7; the match to TRBD1 covers 11 bases. J lost 5 bases, V lost 4 bases, and 7 bases had no gene match. Germline CDR1 is ENHRY and CDR2 is SYGVKD. The CDR3 sequence is 15 residues long.

The chain has TRBV7-6 and TRBJ2-7; D perhaps matches TRBD1 (5 bases). The germline V gene has CDR1 SGHVS and CDR2 FNYEAQ. V lost 2 bases, J lost 0 bases, and 14 bases lay in between. This CDR3 spans 16 amino acids. The CDR3 bases are TGTGCCAGCAGCTTATGGGGCAGCGATAGCTCCTACGAGCAGTACTTC. Its translation: CASSLWGSDSSYEQYF.

The CDR3 here is CASSALSGAQGLSYEQYF. As DNA, the CDR3 is TGTGCCAGCAGCGCCCTTAGCGGGGCTCAGGGGCTTTCCTACGAGCAGTACTTC. The V gene is TRBV7-9, the J gene TRBJ2-7, with 8 bases that match TRBD2. V was pared by 5 bases and J by 1 base, with 16 bases of the junction left unmatched. This CDR3 contains 18 residues. CDR1 and CDR2 (germline): SEHNR, FQNEAQ (reference sequence).

This clone showed up just once. V is TRBV2 and J is TRBJ2-7; D is undetermined. This CDR3 has 10 residues. Trimming pared 3 bases from V and 4 bases from J, leaving 1 base between. Germline V gene lookup returns CDR1 SNHLY and CDR2 FYNNEI. CDR3: CASSEYEQYF. Written as DNA, the CDR3 is TGTGCCAGCAGTGAGTACGAGCAGTACTTC.

The J gene is TRBJ2-7, the V gene TRBV4-2, with no clear D. There are 14 residues in the CDR3. V lost 2 bases and J 2 bases, leaving 10 bases between the germline ends. The germline V gene encodes CDR1 LGHNA and CDR2 YNFKEQ. The CDR3 nucleotides read TGTGCCAGCAGCCAAAGCCTTAGAACCTACGAGCAGTACTTC. It translates to CASSQSLRTYEQYF.

This clone is a singleton in its sample. For the CDR3, the DNA is TGTGCCAGCAGTTTAATAAGTTCACCCCTCCACTTT. It yields the protein CASSLISSPLHF. The gene calls are TRBV28 and TRBJ1-6; unclear D gene. V lost 2 bases, J lost 9 bases, and 5 bases lay in between. Germline CDR1 reads MDHEN; CDR2 reads SYDVKM. This CDR3 region has 12 residues.

V is TRBV5-1 and J is TRBJ1-6, with no clear D. CDR1 SGHRS and CDR2 YFSETQ come from the germline V gene. The V gene lost 4 bases and the J gene lost 8 bases, with 16 bases spanning the gap. CDR3 length: 15 amino acids. Here the CDR3 reads CASSPAGGRDSPLHF. The CDR3 nucleotides are TGCGCCAGCAGCCCTGCAGGAGGGAGGGATTCACCCCTCCACTTT.

The V and J genes are TRBV28 and TRBJ1-1; 8 bases are shared with TRBD1. With 5 bases clipped from V and 7 bases from J, the junction kept 12 bases outside the gene matches. The germline V gene has CDR1 MDHEN and CDR2 SYDVKM. The CDR3 consists of 15 residues. CDR3 bases: TGTGCCAGCAGTCCAACCGGGACAGGTACTAATGAAGCTTTCTTT. Translating it yields CASSPTGTGTNEAFF.

The rearrangement links TRBV29-1 to TRBJ2-2; TRBD1 might be the D (7 bases). Between the trimmed V and J ends, which lost 2 bases and 6 bases, there was a span of 13 bases. The CDR3 sequence is 14 residues long. The germline V gene encodes CDR1 SQVTM and CDR2 ANQGSEA. The CDR3 region has the DNA TGCAGCGTTGAACCTCCAGGGGGGCCCGGGGAGCTGTTTTTT. Encoded protein: CSVEPPGGPGELFF.

J is TRBJ1-4 and V is TRBV6-1; TRBD1 aligns across 7 bases. The CDR3 contains 11 residues. In germline, CDR1 is MNHNS, CDR2 SASEGT. The V gene end was trimmed by 8 bases and the J gene end by 8 bases; junction bases not matched to a gene: 2. The CDR3 DNA sequence: TGTGCCAGCCAGGGGGGCGAAAAACTGTTTTTT. Its protein product is CASQGGEKLFF.

The chain links TRBV11-2 to TRBJ1-1, with no clear D. The V gene lost 3 bases and the J gene lost 3 bases, with 11 bases spanning the gap. Looked up from germline, CDR1 is SGHAT and CDR2 is FQNNGV. The CDR3 is 14 residues long. CDR3 DNA sequence: TGTGCCAGCAGCTTTAGGGTTAGGTACACTGAAGCTTTCTTT. Its translation: CASSFRVRYTEAFF.

This chain connects TRBV18 to TRBJ2-2; no reliable D call. The length of the CDR3 is 16 residues. Germline values: CDR1 KGHSH, CDR2 LQKENI. The V end was cut by 1 base, the J end by 2 bases, with 11 bases between. CDR3 DNA: TGTGCCAGCTCACCACTTCCTATTGCTAACACCGGGGAGCTGTTTTTT. It encodes CASSPLPIANTGELFF.

The V gene is TRBV4-3, the J gene TRBJ2-2; no definite D call. The V end was cut by 5 bases, the J end by 4 bases, with 2 bases between. The CDR3 is 11 residues long. Germline-derived CDR1 and CDR2 are LGHNA and YSLEER. For the CDR3, the DNA is TGCGCCAGCAGCACCACCGGGGAGCTGTTTTTT. It specifies CASSTTGELFF.

The chain couples TRBV5-1 to TRBJ2-5; TRBD1 matches at 7 bases. Germline V gives CDR1 SGHRS, CDR2 YFSETQ. The CDR3 consists of 15 residues. The junction had 10 bases not matched to a gene; V was cut back by 7 bases and J by 1 base. CDR3 amino acids: CASSRATGSQETQYF. Here the CDR3 DNA reads TGCGCCAGCTCTAGGGCGACAGGGAGCCAAGAGACCCAGTACTTC.

The gene calls are TRBV18 and TRBJ1-2; 9 nucleotides match TRBD1. Germline assignment: CDR1 KGHSH and CDR2 LQKENI. This CDR3 spans 13 amino acids. J was trimmed by 8 bases and V by 3 bases; bases with no gene match: 4. The CDR3 region is CASSPRTGEGYTF. In DNA form, the CDR3 reads TGTGCCAGCTCACCGCGGACAGGGGAAGGCTACACCTTC.

This chain joins TRBV7-2 and TRBJ2-2; D unclear. The germline V gene encodes CDR1 SGHTA and CDR2 FQGNSA. The ends were cut back, 5 bases at V and 5 bases at J, with 9 bases in the middle. This CDR3 spans 13 amino acids. This CDR3 is CASSPWRTGELFF. In nucleotides, the CDR3 is TGTGCCAGCAGCCCATGGAGAACCGGGGAGCTGTTTTTT.

J is TRBJ2-2 and V is TRBV5-6; D is possibly TRBD1 (5 bases). Trimming took off 3 bases at V and 0 bases at J, with 9 bases between the two ends. Germline CDR1 is SGHDT and CDR2 is YYEEEE. The CDR3 is 15 residues long. The chain's CDR3 is CASSSQVSNTGELFF. The CDR3 DNA follows: TGTGCCAGCAGCTCACAGGTTTCGAACACCGGGGAGCTGTTTTTT.

As DNA, the CDR3 is TGTGCCAGCAAACGGGTTACCGGGGAGCTGTTTTTT. Translated: CASKRVTGELFF. V and J are TRBV6-5 and TRBJ2-2; D gene ambiguous. From germline, CDR1 is MNHEY and CDR2 SVGAGI. V shed 7 bases and J shed 5 bases, with 8 bases lying between them. The CDR3 length is 12 residues.

V is TRBV15 and J is TRBJ2-2; TRBD1 aligns across 8 bases. Germline V gene data show CDR1 as LNHNV and CDR2 as YYDKDF (reference sequence). J lost 0 bases, V lost 3 bases, and 0 bases had no gene match. CDR3 length equals 15 residues. Written as DNA, the CDR3 is TGTGCCACCAGCAGGGACAGGGCGAACACCGGGGAGCTGTTTTTT. It yields the protein CATSRDRANTGELFF.

The V call is TRBV5-1, the J call TRBJ2-7, with 8 bases identical to TRBD1. The CDR3 has 16 amino acids. The trim removed 3 bases at V and 4 bases at J, leaving 12 bases unmatched. Germline CDR1 reads SGHRS; CDR2 reads YFSETQ. CDR3 region: CASSSGGTGLSYEQYF. As DNA, the CDR3 is TGCGCCAGCAGCTCGGGTGGGACAGGACTCTCGTACGAGCAGTACTTC.

J is TRBJ2-2 and V is TRBV27; D gene ambiguous. The length of the CDR3 is 12 residues. The germline V and J ends were trimmed by 1 base and 11 bases, with 8 bases remaining between them. The germline CDR1 and CDR2 sequences are MNHEY and SMNVEV (reference sequence). CDR3 sequence: CASSLYGVELFF. For the CDR3, the DNA is TGTGCCAGCAGTTTATACGGCGTAGAGCTGTTTTTT.

The chain couples TRBV7-2 to TRBJ2-7, with D perhaps matching TRBD1 (6 bases). V was pared by 6 bases and J by 0 bases, with 15 bases between. This CDR3 has 15 residues. From germline, CDR1 is SGHTA and CDR2 FQGNSA. The CDR3 here is CASSFDRDTSYEQYF. In DNA form, the CDR3 reads TGTGCCAGCAGTTTTGACCGGGACACCTCCTACGAGCAGTACTTC.